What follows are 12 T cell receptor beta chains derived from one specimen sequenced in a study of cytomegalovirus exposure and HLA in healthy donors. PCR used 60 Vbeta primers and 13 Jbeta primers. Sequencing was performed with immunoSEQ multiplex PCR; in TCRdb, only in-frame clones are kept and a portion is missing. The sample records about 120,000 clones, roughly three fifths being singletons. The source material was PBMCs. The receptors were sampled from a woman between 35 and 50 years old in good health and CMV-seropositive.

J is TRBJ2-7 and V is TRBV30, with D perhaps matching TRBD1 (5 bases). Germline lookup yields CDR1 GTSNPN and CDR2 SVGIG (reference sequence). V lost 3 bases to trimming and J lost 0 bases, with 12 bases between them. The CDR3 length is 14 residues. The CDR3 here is CAWSSQVSSYEQYF. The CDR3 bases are TGTGCCTGGAGCTCACAGGTCAGCTCCTACGAGCAGTACTTC.

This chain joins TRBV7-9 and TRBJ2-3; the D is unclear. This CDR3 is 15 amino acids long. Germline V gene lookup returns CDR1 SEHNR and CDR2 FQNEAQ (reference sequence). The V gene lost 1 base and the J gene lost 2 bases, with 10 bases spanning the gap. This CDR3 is CASSLGQVITDTQYF. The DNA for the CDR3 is TGTGCCAGCAGCTTAGGGCAGGTGATCACAGATACGCAGTATTTT.

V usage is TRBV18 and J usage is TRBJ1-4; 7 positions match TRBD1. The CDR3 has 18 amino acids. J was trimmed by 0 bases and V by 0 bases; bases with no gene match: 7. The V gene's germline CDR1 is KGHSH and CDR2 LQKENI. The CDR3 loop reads CASSPPADRRSTNEKLFF. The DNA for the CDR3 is TGTGCCAGCTCACCACCGGCGGACAGGAGATCAACTAATGAAAAACTGTTTTTT. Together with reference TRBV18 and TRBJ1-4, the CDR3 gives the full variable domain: NAGVMQNPRHLVRRRGQEARLRCSPMKGHSHVYWYRQLPEEGLKFMVYLQKENIIDESGMPKERFSAEFPKEGPSILRIQQVVRGDSAAYFCASSPPADRRSTNEKLFFGSGTQLSVL.

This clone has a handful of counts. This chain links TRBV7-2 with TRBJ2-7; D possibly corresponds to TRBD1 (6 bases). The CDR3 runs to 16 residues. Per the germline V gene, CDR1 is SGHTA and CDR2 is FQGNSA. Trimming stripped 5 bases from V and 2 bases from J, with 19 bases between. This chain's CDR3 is CASSRNGQGTPYEQYF. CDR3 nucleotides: TGTGCCAGCAGCCGAAACGGGCAGGGGACCCCCTACGAGCAGTACTTC.

The CDR3 bases are TGTGCCAGCAGCCTGGAAGCCCAGACTTTTAATGAAAAACTGTTTTTT. It is translated as CASSLEAQTFNEKLFF. V usage is TRBV7-2 and J usage is TRBJ1-4; no reliable D call. The germline V and J ends were trimmed by 5 bases and 4 bases, with 17 bases remaining between them. This CDR3 has 16 residues. The V gene's germline CDR1 is SGHTA and CDR2 FQGNSA.

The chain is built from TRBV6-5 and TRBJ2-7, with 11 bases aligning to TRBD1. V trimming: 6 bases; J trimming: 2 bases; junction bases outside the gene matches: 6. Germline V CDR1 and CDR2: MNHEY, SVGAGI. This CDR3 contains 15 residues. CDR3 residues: CASRRAGQGAYEQYF. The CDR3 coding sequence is TGTGCCAGCAGAAGAGCGGGACAGGGGGCCTACGAGCAGTACTTC.

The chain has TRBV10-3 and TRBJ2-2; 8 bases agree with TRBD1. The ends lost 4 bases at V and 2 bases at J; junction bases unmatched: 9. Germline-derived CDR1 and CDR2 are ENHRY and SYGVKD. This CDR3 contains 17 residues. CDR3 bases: TGTGCCATCAGTGGTGCCCTCAGGGGGCTCAACACCGGGGAGCTGTTTTTT. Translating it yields CAISGALRGLNTGELFF.

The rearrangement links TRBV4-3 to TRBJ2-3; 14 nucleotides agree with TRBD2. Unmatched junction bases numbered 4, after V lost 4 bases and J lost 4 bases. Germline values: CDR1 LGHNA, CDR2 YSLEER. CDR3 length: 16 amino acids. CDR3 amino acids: CASSPRLAGGADTQYF. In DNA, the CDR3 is TGCGCCAGCAGCCCACGACTAGCGGGAGGGGCAGATACGCAGTATTTT.

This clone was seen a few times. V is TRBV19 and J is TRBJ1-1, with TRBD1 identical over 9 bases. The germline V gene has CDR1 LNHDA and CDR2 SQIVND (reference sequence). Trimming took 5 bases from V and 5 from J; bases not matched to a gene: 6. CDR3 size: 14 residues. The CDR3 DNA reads TGTGCCAGTAGTTTTGGACAGGGGTGGACTGAAGCTTTCTTT. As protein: CASSFGQGWTEAFF.

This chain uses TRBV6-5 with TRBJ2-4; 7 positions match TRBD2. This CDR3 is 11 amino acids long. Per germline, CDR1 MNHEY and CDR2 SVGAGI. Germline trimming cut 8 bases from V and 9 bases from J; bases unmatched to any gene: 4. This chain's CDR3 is CASGRDGIQYF. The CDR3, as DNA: TGTGCCAGCGGGAGGGATGGCATTCAGTACTTC.

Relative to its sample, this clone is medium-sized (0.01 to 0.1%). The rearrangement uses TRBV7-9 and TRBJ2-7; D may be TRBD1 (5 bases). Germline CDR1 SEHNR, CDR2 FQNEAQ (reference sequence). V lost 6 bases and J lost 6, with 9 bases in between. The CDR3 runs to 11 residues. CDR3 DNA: TGTGCCAGCAGAATGGGGCGCGAGCAGTACTTC. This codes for CASRMGREQYF. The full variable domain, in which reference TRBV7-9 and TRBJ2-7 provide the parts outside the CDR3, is DTGVSQNPRHKITKRGQNVTFRCDPISEHNRLYWYRQTLGQGPEFLTYFQNEAQLEKSRLLSDRFSAERPKGSFSTLEIQRTEQGDSAMYLCASRMGREQYFGPGTRLTVT.

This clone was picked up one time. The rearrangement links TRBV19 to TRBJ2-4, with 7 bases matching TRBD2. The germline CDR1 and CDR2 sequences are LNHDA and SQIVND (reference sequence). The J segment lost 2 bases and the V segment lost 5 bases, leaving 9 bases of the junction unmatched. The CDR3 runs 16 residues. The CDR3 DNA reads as TGTGCCAGTAGTCACCAACGACTAGCCCCCAAAAACATTCAGTACTTC. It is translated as CASSHQRLAPKNIQYF.